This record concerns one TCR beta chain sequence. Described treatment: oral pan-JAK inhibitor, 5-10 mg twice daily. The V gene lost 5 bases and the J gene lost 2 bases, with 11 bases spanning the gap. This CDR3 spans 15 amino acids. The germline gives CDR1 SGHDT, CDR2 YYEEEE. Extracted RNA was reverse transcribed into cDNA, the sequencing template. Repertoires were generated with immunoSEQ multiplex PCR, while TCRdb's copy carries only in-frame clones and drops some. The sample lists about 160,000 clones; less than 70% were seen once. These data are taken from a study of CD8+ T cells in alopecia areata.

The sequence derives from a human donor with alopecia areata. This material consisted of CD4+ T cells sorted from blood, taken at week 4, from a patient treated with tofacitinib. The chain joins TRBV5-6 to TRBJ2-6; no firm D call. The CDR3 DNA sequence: TGTGCCAGCAGGCCAACCGTACCTGGGGCCAACGTCCTGACTTTC. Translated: CASRPTVPGANVLTF. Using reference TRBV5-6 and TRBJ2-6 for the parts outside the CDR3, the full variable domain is DAGVTQSPTHLIKTRGQQVTLRCSPKSGHDTVSWYQQALGQGPQFIFQYYEEEERQRGNFPDRFSGHQFPNYSSELNVNALLLGDSALYLCASRPTVPGANVLTFGAGSRLTVL.